The rows below give T cell receptor beta chains drawn from one sample of a study of blood T cell repertoires in COVID-19. The repertoire was sequenced with immunoSEQ multiplex PCR; TCRdb's copy has only in-frame clones and lacks some. Counted here are 200,000 or so clones, over 75% occurring once; the ten biggest clones make up roughly 3%. Sequencing was performed on peripheral blood. These receptors came from a man aged 55 to 70 with acute or convalescent COVID-19. CDR3s include the opening cysteine and the closing phenylalanine or tryptophan. The order of the fields is D gene, J gene, V gene, clone size, CDR3 protein, CDR3 DNA. D genes are given only for firm matches. Clone size is shown for a subset of rows, as once, few, many or a class of expanded clone.

>.|TRBJ1-1|TRBV10-3|few
CAIMQGNTEAFF
TGTGCCATCATGCAGGGGAACACTGAAGCTTTCTTT
>TRBD1|TRBJ1-2|TRBV28|few
CASSGTGNNYGYTF
TGTGCCAGCAGTGGGACAGGGAATAACTATGGCTACACCTTC
>.|TRBJ1-6|TRBV6-1|.
CASSDGHLYNSPLHF
TGTGCCAGCAGTGACGGACACCTCTATAATTCACCCCTCCACTTT
>.|TRBJ1-6|TRBV19|.
CASRSFWAGTNSPLHF
TGTGCCAGTAGAAGTTTTTGGGCCGGAACGAATTCACCCCTCCACTTT
>.|TRBJ1-1|TRBV19|.
CASSLGKNTEAFF
TGTGCCAGTAGCCTAGGAAAGAACACTGAAGCTTTCTTT
>TRBD1|TRBJ2-7|TRBV27|.
CASSWGQGVIYEQYF
TGTGCCAGCAGTTGGGGACAGGGGGTGATCTACGAGCAGTACTTC
>.|TRBJ2-2|TRBV5-1|.
CASSLSSWGDTGELFF
TGCGCCAGCAGCCTGAGTTCATGGGGGGACACCGGGGAGCTGTTTTTT
>TRBD2|TRBJ2-1|TRBV10-3|.
CAISESKRGYNEQFF
TGTGCCATCAGTGAGTCGAAGCGGGGTTACAATGAGCAGTTCTTC
>TRBD2|TRBJ2-7|TRBV11-2|.
CASSLSSGSDEQYF
TGTGCCAGCAGCTTATCTAGCGGGAGTGATGAGCAGTACTTC
>.|TRBJ1-1|TRBV18|.
CASSDTGWAGTEAFF
TGTGCCAGCTCGGACACAGGGTGGGCAGGGACTGAAGCTTTCTTT
>.|TRBJ2-5|TRBV5-3|.
CARSSGQNQETQYF
TGTGCCAGAAGCTCGGGACAAAACCAAGAGACCCAGTACTTC
>.|TRBJ2-5|TRBV4-2|.
CASSQVGGNGETQYF
TGTGCCAGCAGCCAAGTCGGAGGGAACGGGGAGACCCAGTACTTC
>.|TRBJ2-5|TRBV21-1|.
CASSRGPGAGETQYF
TGTGCCAGCAGCAGGGGTCCAGGGGCGGGCGAGACCCAGTACTTC
>TRBD1|TRBJ2-2|TRBV6-1|once
CASSETGGPGELFF
TGTGCCAGCAGTGAAACAGGGGGACCTGGGGAGCTGTTTTTT
>.|TRBJ2-3|TRBV10-3|.
CAISDAVMTSSTDTQYF
TGTGCCATCAGTGACGCGGTGATGACTTCTAGCACAGATACGCAGTATTTT
>.|TRBJ2-7|TRBV7-2|.
CASSPRAGYEQYF
TGTGCCAGCAGCCCAAGAGCGGGCTACGAGCAGTACTTC
>.|TRBJ1-2|TRBV5-4|few
CASSFEGSHGYTF
TGTGCCAGCAGCTTTGAGGGATCTCATGGCTACACCTTC
>TRBD2|TRBJ2-1|TRBV4-1|.
CASSQAPAGVNEQFF
TGCGCCAGCAGCCAAGCGCCAGCGGGAGTAAATGAGCAGTTCTTC
>TRBD1|TRBJ2-2|TRBV11-3|few
CASSSGQGSRELFF
TGTGCCAGCAGCTCCGGACAGGGCTCGCGGGAGCTGTTTTTT
>.|TRBJ1-4|TRBV11-2|few
CAEGGAGTNEKLFF
TGTGCCGAAGGGGGGGCAGGGACTAATGAAAAACTGTTTTTT
>.|TRBJ1-1|TRBV14|.
CASSPNSGQMNTEAFF
TGTGCCAGCAGCCCAAATTCGGGACAAATGAACACTGAAGCTTTCTTT
>.|TRBJ1-5|TRBV4-3|.
CASSPDRWGNQPQHF
TGCGCCAGCAGCCCCGACAGATGGGGCAATCAGCCCCAGCATTTT
>TRBD2|TRBJ2-3|TRBV7-2|.
CASSWTSGRATHTDTQYF
TGTGCCAGCAGCTGGACTAGCGGGAGGGCCACACACACAGATACGCAGTATTTT
>.|TRBJ1-2|TRBV19|.
CASSTPLGGYTF
TGTGCCAGTAGTACCCCTCTCGGGGGCTACACCTTC
>.|TRBJ2-1|TRBV7-6|.
CASSSQGGWSLAEQFF
TGTGCCAGCAGCTCACAAGGCGGGTGGAGCCTCGCTGAGCAGTTCTTC
>TRBD2|TRBJ2-1|TRBV7-2|once
CASQRGTYNEQFF
TGTGCCAGCCAGCGGGGAACCTACAATGAGCAGTTCTTC
>TRBD2|TRBJ2-7|TRBV12-5|.
CASAYYGTSGNYEQYF
TGTGCTAGTGCATACTACGGGACTAGCGGGAACTACGAGCAGTACTTC
>TRBD1|TRBJ1-6|TRBV7-8|.
CASSGSGTADSPLHF
TGTGCCAGCAGCGGGAGTGGGACAGCGGATTCACCCCTCCACTTT
>.|TRBJ1-6|TRBV3-1/TRBV3-2|.
CASSQEGGWGKSPLHF
TGTGCCAGCAGCCAAGAGGGGGGGTGGGGCAAATCACCCCTCCACTTT
>.|TRBJ2-7|TRBV11-3|.
CASSPGGGSPWEQYF
TGTGCCAGCAGCCCGGGGGGCGGGAGCCCCTGGGAGCAGTACTTC
>TRBD1|TRBJ2-1|TRBV5-4|few
CASSLGQGQYNEQFF
TGTGCCAGCAGCCTAGGACAGGGGCAGTACAATGAGCAGTTCTTC
>TRBD1|TRBJ2-3|TRBV6-5|few
CASIRDRGTDTQYF
TGTGCCAGCATCCGGGACAGGGGGACAGATACGCAGTATTTT
>.|TRBJ2-3|TRBV2|few
CASRSSDSLTDTQYF
TGTGCCAGCAGATCTTCGGACAGCCTCACAGATACGCAGTATTTT
>.|TRBJ1-3|TRBV30|.
CAWSAGVGNTIYF
TGTGCCTGGAGTGCAGGGGTTGGAAACACCATATATTTT
>.|TRBJ1-1|TRBV19|.
CASTLDGGRAFF
TGTGCCAGTACCCTGGATGGGGGGAGAGCTTTCTTT
>.|TRBJ1-3|TRBV6-5|.
CASSPAGNTIYF
TGTGCCAGCAGTCCAGCTGGAAACACCATATATTTT
>.|TRBJ1-6|TRBV28|.
CASLLGGSYNSPLHF
TGTGCCAGCCTCTTGGGAGGCTCCTATAATTCACCCCTCCACTTT
>.|TRBJ2-7|TRBV19|.
CASSIARGNRLYEQYF
TGTGCCAGTAGTATTGCACGGGGGAACAGACTCTACGAGCAGTACTTC
>TRBD2|TRBJ2-1|TRBV2|.
CASSAGGDNEQFF
TGTGCCAGCAGCGCGGGGGGGGACAATGAGCAGTTCTTC
>TRBD2|TRBJ2-5|TRBV19|.
CASSPEASGPQETQYF
TGTGCCAGTAGCCCGGAGGCTAGCGGGCCTCAAGAGACCCAGTACTTC
>.|TRBJ1-2|TRBV19|.
CASSTPGQTNYGYTF
TGTGCCAGTAGTACCCCCGGACAGACTAACTATGGCTACACCTTC
>TRBD2|TRBJ2-1|TRBV15|.
CATSRGGGTRDNEQFF
TGTGCCACCAGCAGAGGCGGGGGGACGAGAGACAATGAGCAGTTCTTC
>.|TRBJ1-2|TRBV7-2|.
CASSLQKGLGYGYTF
TGTGCCAGCAGCTTACAAAAGGGACTTGGCTATGGCTACACCTTC
>.|TRBJ1-2|TRBV23-1|.
CATFSYLYGYTF
TGCGCCACCTTCTCCTATCTCTATGGCTACACCTTC
>TRBD1|TRBJ1-5|TRBV5-3|.
CARSPDRDSNQPQHF
TGTGCCAGAAGCCCGGACAGGGATAGCAATCAGCCCCAGCATTTT
>TRBD2|TRBJ2-7|TRBV7-4|few
CARRTSGFEEQYF
TGTGCCAGACGGACTAGCGGGTTTGAAGAGCAGTACTTC
>.|TRBJ1-4|TRBV5-1|.
CASSLGQVNEKLFF
TGCGCCAGCAGCTTGGGACAGGTTAACGAAAAACTGTTTTTT
>.|TRBJ1-2|TRBV28|few
CASTTQRPTQGLYGYTF
TGTGCCAGCACCACCCAAAGGCCCACCCAGGGCCTCTATGGCTACACCTTC